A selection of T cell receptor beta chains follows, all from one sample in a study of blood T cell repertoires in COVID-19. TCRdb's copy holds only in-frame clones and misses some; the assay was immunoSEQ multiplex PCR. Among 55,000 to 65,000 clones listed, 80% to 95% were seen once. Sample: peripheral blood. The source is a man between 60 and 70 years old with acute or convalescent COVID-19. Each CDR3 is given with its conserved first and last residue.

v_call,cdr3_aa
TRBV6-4,CASSAQGSGGNEQFF
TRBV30,CAWADEGARPYGYTF
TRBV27,CASSLRRVGYGYTF
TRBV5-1,CASSAGQGGYTF
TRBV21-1,CASLWGSGGERGETQYF
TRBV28,CASSLPQDHGYTF
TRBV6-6,CASQNRVADTQYF
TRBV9,CASSPRTGWEQYF
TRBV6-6,CASSLQTGLRPDQPQHF
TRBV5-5,CAIPDSQHYEQYF
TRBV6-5,CASSLEWQGGQPQHF
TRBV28,CASSPRQGRKEAFF
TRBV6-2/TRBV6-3,CASSYSSLAGSQETQYF
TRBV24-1,CATRGTGEEGEQFF
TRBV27,CASSSRSGTGTEQYF
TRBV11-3,CASSLSRDGELFF
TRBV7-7,CASSLASPPDDTQYF
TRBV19,CASSVTGSGTEAFF
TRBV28,CASSLDGTGKANNQPQHF
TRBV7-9,CASSSTGTGTDTQYF
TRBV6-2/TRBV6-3,CASSLSTGRHQPQHF
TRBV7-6,CASSTGTSAYNEQFF
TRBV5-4,CASSSLGSAEAFF
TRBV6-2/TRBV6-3,CASSYSTVVVETQYF
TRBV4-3,CASSQSSGASEQFF
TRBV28,CASRSSAGAVNEKLFF
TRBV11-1,CASSSSTGTGATEAFF
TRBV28,CASSRLAYTGELFF
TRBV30,CAWTSRVGASGNTIYF
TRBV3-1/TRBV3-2,CASSQDYRVGGYTF
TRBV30,CAWRTRLAGETETQYF
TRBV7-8,CACVTAVNTEAFF
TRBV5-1,CASSWSALSSYNEQFF
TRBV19,CASSLQGTNTGELFF
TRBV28,CASSLYTGLASYEQYF
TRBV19,CASHKQGGLTPYEQYF
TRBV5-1,CASTIQGTDTQYF